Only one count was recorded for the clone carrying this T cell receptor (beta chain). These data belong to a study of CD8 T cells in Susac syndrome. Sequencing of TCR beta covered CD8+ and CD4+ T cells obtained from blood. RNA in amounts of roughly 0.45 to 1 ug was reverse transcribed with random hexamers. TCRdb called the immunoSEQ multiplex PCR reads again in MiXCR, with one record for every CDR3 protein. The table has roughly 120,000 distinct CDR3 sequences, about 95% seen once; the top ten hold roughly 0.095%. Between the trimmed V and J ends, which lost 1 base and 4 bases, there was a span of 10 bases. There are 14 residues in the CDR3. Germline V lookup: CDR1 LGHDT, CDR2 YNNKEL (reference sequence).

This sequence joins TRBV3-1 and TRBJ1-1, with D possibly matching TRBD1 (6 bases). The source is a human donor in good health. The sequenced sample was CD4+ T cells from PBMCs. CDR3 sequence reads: CASSQVGGSTEAFF. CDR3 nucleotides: TGTGCCAGCAGCCAAGTAGGGGGTAGCACTGAAGCTTTCTTT.